This T cell receptor beta chain was identified in a study of beta chain features in type 1 diabetes. For the study at large: Patients did not differ from healthy donors in age, gender or cell yield. Study conclusions and caveats: Researchers report that Type 1 diabetes patients had moderately but significantly shorter TCRB CDR3s across all four CD4+ subsets. Patients' naive, central memory and Treg TCRB repertoires seemed closer to one another than those of healthy donors. When VDJ junctions were examined, type 1 diabetes patients showed fewer insertions and more deletions.

Every single donor gave one heparinised blood draw, and these averaged around 110 mL. CDR3 length: 15 amino acids. The ends lost 5 bases at V and 2 bases at J; junction bases unmatched: 5. Germline V gives CDR1 SEHNR, CDR2 FQNEAQ (reference sequence). As regards this clone: No antigen is known for it. Other DNA sequences within the sample encode an identical CDR3.

As every portion of the isolated RNA was reverse transcribed, the sequencing read expressed TCRB transcripts. The protocol was immunoSEQ multiplex PCR, while the TCRdb copy is restricted to in-frame clones and leaves out a portion. Of 300,000 to 450,000 clones in the sample, approximately 12% were seen once. Sample: naive CD4+ T cells from blood. The source of this sequence is a woman under 30 with type 1 diabetes. The chain couples TRBV7-9 to TRBJ2-1; 8 bases line up with TRBD1. The CDR3 nucleotides are TGTGCCAGCAGCCCTACAGGGGGTGCCTACAATGAGCAGTTCTTC. This sequence encodes CASSPTGGAYNEQFF.